The T cell receptor beta chain described here comes from a study of shared clonotypes between healthy human individuals. The study's findings and limits: Rarefaction revealed incomplete sorted-subset sequencing despite large depth.

Naive CD8 isolation took CD45RO-negative cells positively selected for CCR7 and excluded terminally differentiated effector memory CD45RA+ cells. Comment on this clone: The antigen remains undetermined. The same CDR3 can be traced to other DNA sequences in this sample.

Original processing methods: Filtering was not the same, since immunoSEQ gave junction-only sequences without quality scores. The table came from immunoSEQ multiplex PCR; TCRdb's copy has only in-frame clones and leaves some out. The V and J calls and clone size are taken from that table; D and trimming were inferred from the DNA. Of about 2 million clones listed, just under 95% were seen once; the top ten hold around 1.2%. Germline lookup yields CDR1 MNHEY and CDR2 SMNVEV (reference sequence). V shed 6 bases and J shed 0 bases, with 1 base lying between them. There are 11 residues in the CDR3. Material for sequencing was naive CD8+ T cells sorted from blood. The clonotype originates from a man younger than 35 in good health. The chain uses TRBV27 and TRBJ2-3; no clear D gene. CDR3 DNA sequence: TGTGCCAGCAGCAGCACAGATACGCAGTATTTT. Its translation: CASSSTDTQYF.